The rows below give T cell receptor beta chains drawn from one sample of a study of cytomegalovirus exposure and HLA in healthy donors. Using immunoSEQ multiplex PCR, the repertoire was profiled, and TCRdb retains in-frame clones only, with some absent. The sample contains fewer than 250,000 clones, under 85% of which appear only once. Input material: PBMCs. All receptors derive from a woman aged 50 to 60 in good health and CMV-seropositive. Each CDR3 is given with its conserved first and last residue. Fields, in order: clone size, D gene, V gene, J gene, CDR3 protein, CDR3 DNA. The D gene is left open where the match is weak. Part of the rows lack a size; the others show once, few, many or a class for expanded clones.

once	.	TRBV2	TRBJ2-3	CASSDLSSSTDTQYF	TGTGCCAGCAGTGATCTGAGTTCTAGCACAGATACGCAGTATTTT
.	.	TRBV21-1	TRBJ2-7	CASSKKGAAHEQYF	TGTGCCAGCAGCAAAAAGGGGGCGGCCCACGAGCAGTACTTC
.	.	TRBV7-2	TRBJ1-1	CASSLTGGAGTEAFF	TGTGCCAGCAGCTTAACTGGGGGCGCTGGAACTGAAGCTTTCTTT
.	TRBD1	TRBV19	TRBJ1-3	CASSHRDRGHGNTIYF	TGTGCCAGTAGCCACCGGGACAGGGGGCATGGAAACACCATATATTTT
.	.	TRBV6-5	TRBJ1-2	CASSPDRQNYGYTF	TGTGCCAGCAGTCCCGACAGGCAGAACTATGGCTACACCTTC
.	.	TRBV19	TRBJ1-2	CASSIVGASNGYTF	TGTGCCAGTAGTATTGTTGGGGCCTCGAATGGCTACACCTTC
.	TRBD1	TRBV7-2	TRBJ2-7	CASSLGGTGLYEQYF	TGTGCCAGCAGCTTAGGGGGGACAGGGCTCTACGAGCAGTACTTC
.	TRBD1	TRBV5-4	TRBJ1-3	CASSEGAGGNTIYF	TGTGCCAGCAGCGAGGGGGCAGGTGGAAACACCATATATTTT
.	.	TRBV10-1	TRBJ2-7	CASSESNSYEQYF	TGCGCCAGCAGTGAGTCGAACAGCTACGAGCAGTACTTC
.	TRBD2	TRBV5-1	TRBJ2-1	CASSVGLAGGLYNEQFF	TGCGCCAGCAGCGTTGGACTAGCGGGGGGCCTATACAATGAGCAGTTCTTC
.	TRBD1	TRBV5-5	TRBJ2-7	CASRRTGGNYEQYF	TGTGCCAGCAGACGGACAGGGGGCAACTACGAGCAGTACTTC
.	TRBD1	TRBV7-7	TRBJ2-1	CASSRDSYNEQFF	TGTGCCAGCAGCAGGGACAGTTACAATGAGCAGTTCTTC
.	TRBD2	TRBV4-3	TRBJ2-2	CASSQGAASGVSGELFF	TGCGCCAGCAGCCAAGGGGCAGCTAGCGGGGTTAGCGGGGAGCTGTTTTTT
.	TRBD2	TRBV5-1	TRBJ2-2	CASSRGTSGGPNTGELFF	TGCGCCAGCAGCCGCGGGACTAGCGGGGGGCCAAACACCGGGGAGCTGTTTTTT
few	TRBD1	TRBV19	TRBJ1-6	CASSIAGTGGSSPLHF	TGTGCCAGTAGTATAGCAGGGACAGGGGGCTCCTCACCCCTCCACTTT
.	.	TRBV4-1	TRBJ2-1	CASSQGRGAYNEQFF	TGCGCCAGCAGCCAAGGCAGGGGGGCCTACAATGAGCAGTTCTTC
.	TRBD1	TRBV15	TRBJ1-4	CATSRAGTGYEKLFF	TGTGCCACCAGCAGGGCCGGGACAGGGTATGAAAAACTGTTTTTT
.	TRBD1	TRBV7-2	TRBJ2-7	CASSLWTGGGEQYF	TGTGCCAGCAGCTTATGGACAGGGGGGGGCGAGCAGTACTTC
.	.	TRBV7-2	TRBJ2-3	CASSPLRGDTQYF	TGTGCCAGCAGCCCTCTGAGGGGGGATACGCAGTATTTT
.	.	TRBV5-4	TRBJ2-3	CASSSRRGRHTDTQYF	TGTGCCAGCAGCTCTCGGCGGGGGCGCCACACAGATACGCAGTATTTT
.	TRBD2	TRBV29-1	TRBJ2-3	CSVRRDYLLDTQYF	TGCAGCGTTCGGCGGGACTACCTTTTAGATACGCAGTATTTT
.	.	TRBV4-1	TRBJ1-1	CASSQDRGRNTEAFF	TGCGCCAGCAGCCAAGATCGGGGAAGAAACACTGAAGCTTTCTTT
once	.	TRBV9	TRBJ2-7	CASSTDLGAYEQYF	TGTGCCAGCAGCACAGACCTGGGAGCCTACGAGCAGTACTTC
.	TRBD1	TRBV28	TRBJ2-7	CASSSGQDYEQYF	TGTGCCAGCAGTTCGGGACAGGACTACGAGCAGTACTTC
few	.	TRBV6-6	TRBJ1-1	CAIRSGTEAFF	TGTGCCATCCGGTCCGGCACTGAAGCTTTCTTT
once	TRBD2	TRBV19	TRBJ2-5	CASSIWGGTSGAPQYF	TGTGCCAGTAGTATATGGGGGGGGACTAGCGGGGCCCCTCAGTACTTC
few	.	TRBV19	TRBJ1-1	CASSRWGQGNTEAFF	TGTGCCAGTAGCCGTTGGGGTCAGGGGAACACTGAAGCTTTCTTT
.	TRBD1	TRBV6-4	TRBJ1-1	CASRVRQGTEAFF	TGTGCCAGCAGAGTAAGACAGGGCACTGAAGCTTTCTTT
.	.	TRBV9	TRBJ1-5	CASSPEGINQPQHF	TGTGCCAGCAGCCCGGAGGGCATCAACCAGCCCCAGCATTTT
.	TRBD1	TRBV4-1	TRBJ1-2	CASSQGQGSSGYTF	TGCGCCAGCAGCCAAGGACAGGGAAGTTCTGGCTACACCTTC
.	TRBD1	TRBV5-4	TRBJ1-2	CASSLGAGQGARGYTF	TGTGCCAGCAGCTTGGGTGCGGGACAGGGGGCTAGGGGCTACACCTTC
.	TRBD2	TRBV4-2	TRBJ2-5	CASSQAPRTSGGETQYF	TGTGCCAGCAGCCAAGCTCCCCGGACTAGCGGGGGAGAGACCCAGTACTTC
.	TRBD1	TRBV10-3	TRBJ1-2	CAIHSGTGKGYTF	TGTGCCATCCACTCCGGGACAGGGAAGGGCTACACCTTC